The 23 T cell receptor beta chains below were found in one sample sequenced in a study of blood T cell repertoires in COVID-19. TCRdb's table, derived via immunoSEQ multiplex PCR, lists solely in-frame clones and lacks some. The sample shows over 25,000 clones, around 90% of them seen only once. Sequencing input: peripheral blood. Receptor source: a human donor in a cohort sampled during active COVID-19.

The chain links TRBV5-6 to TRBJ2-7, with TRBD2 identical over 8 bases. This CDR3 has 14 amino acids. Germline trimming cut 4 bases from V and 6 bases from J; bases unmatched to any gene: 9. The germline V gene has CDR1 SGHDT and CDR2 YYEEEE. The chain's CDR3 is CASSRGGTRGEQYF. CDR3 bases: TGTGCCAGCAGCCGGGGCGGGACTAGGGGCGAGCAGTACTTC.

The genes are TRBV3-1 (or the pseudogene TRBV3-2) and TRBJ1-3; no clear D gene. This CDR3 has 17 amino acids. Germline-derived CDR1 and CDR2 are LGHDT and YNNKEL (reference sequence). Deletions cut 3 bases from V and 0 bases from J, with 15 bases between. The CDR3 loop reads CASSHPLSRFSGNTIYF. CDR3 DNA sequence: TGTGCCAGCAGCCACCCCCTGAGCAGGTTCTCTGGAAACACCATATATTTT.

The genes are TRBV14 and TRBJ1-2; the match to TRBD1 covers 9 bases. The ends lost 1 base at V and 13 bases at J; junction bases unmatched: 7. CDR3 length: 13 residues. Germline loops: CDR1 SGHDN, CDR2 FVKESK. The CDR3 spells CASSQGTGESGTF. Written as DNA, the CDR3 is TGTGCCAGCAGCCAAGGGACAGGGGAAAGCGGCACCTTC.

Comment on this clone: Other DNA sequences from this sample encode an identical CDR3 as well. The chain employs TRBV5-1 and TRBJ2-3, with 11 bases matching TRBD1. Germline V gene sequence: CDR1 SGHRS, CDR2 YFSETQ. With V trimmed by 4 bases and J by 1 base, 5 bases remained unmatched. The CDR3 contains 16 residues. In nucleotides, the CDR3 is TGCGCCAGCAGCGTAGGACAGGGGGCTGGCACAGATACGCAGTATTTT. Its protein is CASSVGQGAGTDTQYF.

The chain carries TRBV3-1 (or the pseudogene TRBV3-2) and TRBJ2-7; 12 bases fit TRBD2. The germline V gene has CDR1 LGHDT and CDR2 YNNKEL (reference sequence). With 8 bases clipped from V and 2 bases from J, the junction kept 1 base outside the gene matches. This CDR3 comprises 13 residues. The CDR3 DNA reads TGTGCCAGCGGACTAGCGGGGACCTACGAGCAGTACTTC. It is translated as CASGLAGTYEQYF.

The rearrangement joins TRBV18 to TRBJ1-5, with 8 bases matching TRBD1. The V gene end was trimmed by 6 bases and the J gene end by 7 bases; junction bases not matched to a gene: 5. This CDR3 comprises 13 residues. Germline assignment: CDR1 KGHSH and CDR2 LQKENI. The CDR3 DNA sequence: TGTGCCAGCTCGACAGGGGTCGACCAGCCCCAGCATTTT. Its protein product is CASSTGVDQPQHF.

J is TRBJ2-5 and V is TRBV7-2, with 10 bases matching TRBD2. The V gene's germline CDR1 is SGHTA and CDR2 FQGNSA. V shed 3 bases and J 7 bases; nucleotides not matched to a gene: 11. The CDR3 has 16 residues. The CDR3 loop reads CASSLGLAGVPGTQYF. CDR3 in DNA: TGTGCCAGCAGCTTGGGGCTAGCGGGGGTACCTGGGACCCAGTACTTC.

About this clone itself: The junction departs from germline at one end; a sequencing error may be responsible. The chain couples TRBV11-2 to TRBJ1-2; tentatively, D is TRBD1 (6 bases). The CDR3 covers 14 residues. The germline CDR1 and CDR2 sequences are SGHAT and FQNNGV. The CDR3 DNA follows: TGTGCCGGCAGCCCCCTCACAGGGAACTATGGCTACACCTTC. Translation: CAGSPLTGNYGYTF.

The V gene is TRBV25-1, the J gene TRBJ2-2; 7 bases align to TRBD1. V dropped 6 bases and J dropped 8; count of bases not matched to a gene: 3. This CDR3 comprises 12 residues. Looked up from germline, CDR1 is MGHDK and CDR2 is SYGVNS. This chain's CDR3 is CASSPGGGELFF. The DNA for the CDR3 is TGTGCCAGCAGCCCAGGGGGAGGGGAGCTGTTTTTT.

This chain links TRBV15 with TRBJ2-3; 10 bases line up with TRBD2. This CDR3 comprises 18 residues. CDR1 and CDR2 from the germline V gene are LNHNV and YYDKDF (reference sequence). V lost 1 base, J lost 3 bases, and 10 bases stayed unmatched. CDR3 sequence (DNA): TGTGCCACCAGCAGAGGTTCCGGAGCTAGCGGGGGAACAGATACGCAGTATTTT. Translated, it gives CATSRGSGASGGTDTQYF.

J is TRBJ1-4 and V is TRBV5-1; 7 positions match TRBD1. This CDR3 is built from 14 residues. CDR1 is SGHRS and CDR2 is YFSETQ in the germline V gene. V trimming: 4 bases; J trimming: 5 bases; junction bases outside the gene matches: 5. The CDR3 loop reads CASSLETGNEKLFF. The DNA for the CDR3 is TGCGCCAGCAGCCTCGAGACAGGGAATGAAAAACTGTTTTTT.

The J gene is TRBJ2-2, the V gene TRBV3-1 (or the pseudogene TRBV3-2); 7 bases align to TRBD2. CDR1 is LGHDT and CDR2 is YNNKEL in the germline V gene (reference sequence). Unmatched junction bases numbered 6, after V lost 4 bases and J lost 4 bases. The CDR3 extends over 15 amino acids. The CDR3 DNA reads TGTGCCAGCAGCCGGGGGGGAAGTCGCACCGGGGAGCTGTTTTTT. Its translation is CASSRGGSRTGELFF.

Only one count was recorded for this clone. The CDR3 DNA reads as TGCGCCAGCAGCCCCGGGGGGGCTCCCCGCGGGGAGCTGTTTTTT. Translation: CASSPGGAPRGELFF. The rearrangement links TRBV5-1 to TRBJ2-2, with 8 bases aligning to TRBD2. CDR3 length: 15 residues. The germline CDR1 and CDR2 sequences are SGHRS and YFSETQ. Trimming removed 4 bases from V and 7 bases from J; junction bases left unmatched: 9. Based on the CDR3 plus reference TRBV5-1 and TRBJ2-2, the full variable domain is KAGVTQTPRYLIKTRGQQVTLSCSPISGHRSVSWYQQTPGQGLQFLFEYFSETQRNKGNFPGRFSGRQFSNSRSEMNVSTLELGDSALYLCASSPGGAPRGELFFGEGSRLTVL.

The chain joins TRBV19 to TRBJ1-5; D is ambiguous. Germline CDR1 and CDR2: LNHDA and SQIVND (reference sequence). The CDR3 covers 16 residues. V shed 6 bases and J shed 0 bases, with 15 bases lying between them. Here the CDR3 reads CASSLAGLLSNQPQHF. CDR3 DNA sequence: TGTGCCAGTAGCCTAGCGGGCCTCCTTAGCAATCAGCCCCAGCATTTT.

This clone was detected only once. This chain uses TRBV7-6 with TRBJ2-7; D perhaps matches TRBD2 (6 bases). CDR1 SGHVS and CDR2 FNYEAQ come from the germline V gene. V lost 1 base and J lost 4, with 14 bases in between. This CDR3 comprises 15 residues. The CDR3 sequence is CASSLDRGTGYEQYF. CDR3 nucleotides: TGTGCCAGCAGCTTAGACAGAGGGACTGGATACGAGCAGTACTTC.

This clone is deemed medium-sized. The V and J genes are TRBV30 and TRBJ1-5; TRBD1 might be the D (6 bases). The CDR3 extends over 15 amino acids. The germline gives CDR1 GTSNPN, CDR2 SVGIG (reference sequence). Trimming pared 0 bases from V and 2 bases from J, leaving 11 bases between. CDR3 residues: CAWSVGGSGNQPQHF. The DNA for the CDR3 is TGTGCCTGGAGTGTAGGGGGTTCGGGCAATCAGCCCCAGCATTTT. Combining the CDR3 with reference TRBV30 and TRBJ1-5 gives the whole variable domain SQTIHQWPATLVQPVGSPLSLECTVEGTSNPNLYWYRQAAGRGLQLLFYSVGIGQISSEVPQNLSASRPQDRQFILSSKKLLLSDSGFYLCAWSVGGSGNQPQHFGDGTRLSIL.

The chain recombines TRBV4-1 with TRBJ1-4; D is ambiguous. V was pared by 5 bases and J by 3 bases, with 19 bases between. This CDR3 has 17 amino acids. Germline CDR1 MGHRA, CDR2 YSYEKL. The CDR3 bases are TGCGCCAGCAGCTCCCGTGGAGGGATGGTTGCTAATGAAAAACTGTTTTTT. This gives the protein CASSSRGGMVANEKLFF.

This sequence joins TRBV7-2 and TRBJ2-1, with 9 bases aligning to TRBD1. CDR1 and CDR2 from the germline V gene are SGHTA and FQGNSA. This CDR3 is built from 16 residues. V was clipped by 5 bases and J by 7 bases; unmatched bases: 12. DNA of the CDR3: TGTGCCAGCAGCCCCGTTTCCGGGACAGGGAGGAATGAGCAGTTCTTC. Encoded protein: CASSPVSGTGRNEQFF.

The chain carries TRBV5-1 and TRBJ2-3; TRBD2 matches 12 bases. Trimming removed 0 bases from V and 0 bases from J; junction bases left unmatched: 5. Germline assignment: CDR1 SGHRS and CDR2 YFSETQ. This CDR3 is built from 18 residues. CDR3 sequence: CASSLELAGGLSTDTQYF. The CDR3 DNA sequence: TGCGCCAGCAGCTTGGAACTAGCGGGGGGCCTTAGCACAGATACGCAGTATTTT.

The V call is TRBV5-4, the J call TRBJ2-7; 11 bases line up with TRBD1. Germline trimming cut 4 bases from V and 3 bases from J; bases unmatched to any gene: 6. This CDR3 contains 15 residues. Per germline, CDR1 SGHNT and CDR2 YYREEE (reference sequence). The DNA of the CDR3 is TGTGCCAGCAGCCTGGGGACAGGGGGAATCTACGAGCAGTACTTC. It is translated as CASSLGTGGIYEQYF.

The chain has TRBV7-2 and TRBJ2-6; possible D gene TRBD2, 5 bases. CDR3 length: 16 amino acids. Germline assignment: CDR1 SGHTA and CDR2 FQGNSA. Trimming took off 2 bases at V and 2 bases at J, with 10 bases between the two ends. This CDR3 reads CASSLRLRAGANVLTF. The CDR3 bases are TGTGCCAGCAGCTTAAGGCTGAGGGCTGGGGCCAACGTCCTGACTTTC.

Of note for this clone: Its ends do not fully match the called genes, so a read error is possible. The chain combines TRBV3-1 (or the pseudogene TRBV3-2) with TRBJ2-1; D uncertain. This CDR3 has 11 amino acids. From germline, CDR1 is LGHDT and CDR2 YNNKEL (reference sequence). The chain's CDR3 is CASTQGDEQFF. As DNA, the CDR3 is TGTGCCAGCACCCAAGGAGATGAGCAGTTCTTC.

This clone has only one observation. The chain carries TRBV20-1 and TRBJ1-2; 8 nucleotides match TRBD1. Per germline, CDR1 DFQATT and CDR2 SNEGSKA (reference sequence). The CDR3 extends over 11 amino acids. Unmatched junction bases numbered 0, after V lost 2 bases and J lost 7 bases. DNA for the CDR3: TGCAGTGCTAGACAGGGGGCTGGCTACACCTTC. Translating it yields CSARQGAGYTF.